This T cell receptor (beta chain) was captured by sequencing in a study of cytotoxic CD8 clonotypes in ibrutinib-treated CLL (dated by TCRdb to the early 2020s). Describing the broader study: The cohort had 11 relapsed/refractory and under 16 treatment-naive patients; roughly 18 were IGHV unmutated. Samples at response were collected after a median of about 12 months of treatment, with a range of about 6 to 36 months. Of the 90 or so participants in the trial, roughly 26 had longitudinal samples available. Cryopreserved peripheral blood mononuclear cells were obtained before treatment, at response, and at either sustained remission or disease progression. Samples averaged around 280,000 productive templates and 94,082 productive rearrangements. Partial responses were observed in 24 patients and complete responses in 2; after a median follow-up of 68 months, remission was maintained in 14 patients and progression was observed in approximately twelve. All remission and progressive disease samples were collected while patients were still receiving ibrutinib.

Explained via the paper, the time point label denotes: about a year on ibrutinib. For TCR beta library preparation, 1.5 to 2 micrograms of genomic DNA was extracted from cryopreserved PBMCs. Longitudinal blood samples from CLL patients on ibrutinib monotherapy underwent high-throughput TCR beta sequencing. Patients were enrolled in a phase 2 open-label single-center ibrutinib monotherapy trial. A word on this clone: It has no known antigen specificity. No base-level quality is on record; no much larger clone is a single base apart.

Each clonotype received, on average, roughly 9.6x coverage in deep resolution sequencing performed on a MiSeq, where the target depth lay between 1 in 1 million and 1 in 200,000 T cells. TCR beta libraries were generated with the immunoSEQ hsTCRB Kit. The paper's processing steps were these. The data were analyzed with ImmunoSEQ Analyzer and ImmunoSEQ Data Assistant, and V, D and J gene assignments followed IMGT definitions. Clonality, which ranges from 0 to 1, was calculated as one minus the normalized Shannon entropy of productive rearrangement frequencies. Public clonotype analysis was restricted to overrepresented clonotypes comprising at least 0.05% of each patient's repertoire. Repertoires from more than ten age-matched healthy donors in immuneACCESS were used as clonality controls. The source is immuneACCESS, and TCRdb retained only in-frame sequences with V and J called. Part of the clones is not carried over; for the studies checked, unresolved V genes explain less than half of this, and the remainder is unexplained. That table furnishes V, J and clone size, whereas the DNA furnished D and trimming. Across this sample there are about 68,000 clones, with around nine tenths seen only once. The ten largest make up under 4% of the sample.

CDR3 length: 14 amino acids, cysteine to phenylalanine. Only the CDR3 DNA is retained, 42 bases long and in frame from the first base. V lost 0 bases and J lost 3 bases; the stretch between them is 9 bases long. Reading the germline V gene (reference sequence) gives CDR1 LNHDA and CDR2 SQIVND. Results the study describes overall, beyond this receptor: Public clonotypes were found to be uncommon and were observed to contract or remain stable during treatment; the increase in clonality was shown to reflect expansion of private clonotypes at ibrutinib response. Baseline clonality exceeded that of age-matched healthy donors and correlated strongly with circulating CD8+ T-cell counts. Sampling times were not matched between patients in sustained remission and patients whose disease was progressing, and lymph node repertoires were not examined. At ibrutinib response clonality went up, during sustained remission it held steady, and at progression it dropped back toward baseline.

This TCR derives from a human donor with chronic lymphocytic leukemia. The sample in question was PBMCs, obtained after 12 months of ibrutinib treatment. The V gene is TRBV19 and the J gene is TRBJ2-7; no D gene call is confident. CDR3 protein: CASSIEYSSYEQYF. At the DNA level, the sequence is TGTGCCAGTAGTATAGAGTACAGCAGCTACGAGCAGTACTTC.